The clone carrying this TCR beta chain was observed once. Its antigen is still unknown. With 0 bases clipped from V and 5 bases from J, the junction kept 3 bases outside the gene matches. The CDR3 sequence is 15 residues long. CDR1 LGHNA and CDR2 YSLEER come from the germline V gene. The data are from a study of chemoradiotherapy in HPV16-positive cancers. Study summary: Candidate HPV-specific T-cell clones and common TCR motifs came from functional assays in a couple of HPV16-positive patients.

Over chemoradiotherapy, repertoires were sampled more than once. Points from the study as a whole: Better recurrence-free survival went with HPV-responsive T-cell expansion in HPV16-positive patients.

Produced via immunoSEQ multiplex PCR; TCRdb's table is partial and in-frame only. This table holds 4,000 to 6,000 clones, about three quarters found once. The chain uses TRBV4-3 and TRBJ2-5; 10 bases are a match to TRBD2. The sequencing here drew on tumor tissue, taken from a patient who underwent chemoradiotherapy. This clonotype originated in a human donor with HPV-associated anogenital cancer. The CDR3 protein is CASSQDGAGGETQYF. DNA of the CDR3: TGCGCCAGCAGCCAAGATGGAGCGGGGGGGGAGACCCAGTACTTC.